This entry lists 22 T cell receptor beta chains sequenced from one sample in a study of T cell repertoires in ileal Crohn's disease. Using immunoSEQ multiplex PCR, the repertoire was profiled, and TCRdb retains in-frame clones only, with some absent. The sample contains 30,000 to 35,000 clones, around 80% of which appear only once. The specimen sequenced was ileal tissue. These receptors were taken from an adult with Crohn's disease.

The CDR3 spells CASSPFGTGELFF. In DNA form, the CDR3 reads TGTGCCAGCAGCCCCTTCGGCACCGGGGAGCTGTTTTTT. V is TRBV9 and J is TRBJ2-2; no clear D gene. Germline CDR1 and CDR2: SGDLS and YYNGEE. The CDR3 has 13 amino acids. Trimming stripped 4 bases from V and 4 bases from J, with 8 bases between.

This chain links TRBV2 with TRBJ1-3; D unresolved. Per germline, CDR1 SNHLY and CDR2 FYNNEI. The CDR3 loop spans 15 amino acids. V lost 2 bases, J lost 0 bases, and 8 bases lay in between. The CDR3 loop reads CASSERSSSGNTIYF. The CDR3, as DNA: TGTGCCAGCAGTGAAAGGAGCAGCTCTGGAAACACCATATATTTT.

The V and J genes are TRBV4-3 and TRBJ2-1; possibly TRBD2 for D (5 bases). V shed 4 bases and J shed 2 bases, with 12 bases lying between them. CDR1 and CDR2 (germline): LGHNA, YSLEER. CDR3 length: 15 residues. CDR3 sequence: CASSLGAGTYNEQFF. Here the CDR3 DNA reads TGCGCCAGCAGCCTGGGAGCAGGTACCTACAATGAGCAGTTCTTC.

The DNA of the CDR3 is TGTGCCATCAGTGAAAGGGAGACGATGTCTGAAGCTTTCTTT. This gives the protein CAISERETMSEAFF. The chain joins TRBV10-3 to TRBJ1-1; D gene ambiguous. Germline V CDR1 and CDR2: ENHRY, SYGVKD. The CDR3 loop spans 14 amino acids. Trimming removed 3 bases from V and 6 bases from J, with 14 bases in between.

CDR3 protein: CASSLQRVNTQYF. The CDR3 DNA reads as TGTGCCAGCAGCTTACAGAGGGTAAATACGCAGTATTTT. The rearrangement joins TRBV7-2 to TRBJ2-3, with a tentative D call TRBD2 (5 bases). Germline-derived CDR1 and CDR2 are SGHTA and FQGNSA. The CDR3 has 13 residues. Trimming removed 2 bases at V and 7 bases at J, with 10 bases between. Based on the CDR3 plus reference TRBV7-2 and TRBJ2-3, the full variable domain is GAGVSQSPSNKVTEKGKDVELRCDPISGHTALYWYRQSLGQGLEFLIYFQGNSAPDKSGLPSDRFSAERTGGSVSTLTIQRTQQEDSAVYLCASSLQRVNTQYFGPGTRLTVL.

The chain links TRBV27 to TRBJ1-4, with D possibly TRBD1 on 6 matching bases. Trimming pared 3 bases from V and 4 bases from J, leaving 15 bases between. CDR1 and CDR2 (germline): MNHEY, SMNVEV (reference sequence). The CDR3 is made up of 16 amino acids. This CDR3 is CASSFRAGAINEKLFF. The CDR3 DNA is TGTGCCAGCAGTTTCCGAGCGGGGGCCATTAATGAAAAACTGTTTTTT.

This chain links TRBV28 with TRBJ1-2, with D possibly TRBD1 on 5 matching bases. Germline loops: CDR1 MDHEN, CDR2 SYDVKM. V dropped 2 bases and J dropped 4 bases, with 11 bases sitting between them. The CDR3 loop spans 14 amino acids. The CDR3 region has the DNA TGTGCCAGCAGTTTAAATAGGGGTGGCTATGGCTACACCTTC. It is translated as CASSLNRGGYGYTF.

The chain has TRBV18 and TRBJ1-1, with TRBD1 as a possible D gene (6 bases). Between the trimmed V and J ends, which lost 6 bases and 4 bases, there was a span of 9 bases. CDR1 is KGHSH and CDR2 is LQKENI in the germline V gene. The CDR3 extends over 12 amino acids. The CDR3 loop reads CASSTGPTEAFF. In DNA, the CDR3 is TGTGCCAGCTCCACAGGGCCCACTGAAGCTTTCTTT.

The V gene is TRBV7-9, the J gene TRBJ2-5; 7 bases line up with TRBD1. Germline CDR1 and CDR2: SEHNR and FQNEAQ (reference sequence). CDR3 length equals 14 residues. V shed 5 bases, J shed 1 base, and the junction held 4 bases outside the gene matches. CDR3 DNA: TGTGCCAGCAGCCGGGGACAGCTCCAAGAGACCCAGTACTTC. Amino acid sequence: CASSRGQLQETQYF. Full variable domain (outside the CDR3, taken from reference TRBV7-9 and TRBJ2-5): DTGVSQNPRHKITKRGQNVTFRCDPISEHNRLYWYRQTLGQGPEFLTYFQNEAQLEKSRLLSDRFSAERPKGSFSTLEIQRTEQGDSAMYLCASSRGQLQETQYFGPGTRLLVL.

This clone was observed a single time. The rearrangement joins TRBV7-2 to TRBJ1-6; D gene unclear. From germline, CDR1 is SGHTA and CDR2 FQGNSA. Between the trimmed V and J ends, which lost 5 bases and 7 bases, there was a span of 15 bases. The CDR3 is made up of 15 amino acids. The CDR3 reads CASSREADPNSPLHF. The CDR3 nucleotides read TGTGCCAGCAGCCGGGAGGCGGATCCGAATTCACCCCTCCACTTT.

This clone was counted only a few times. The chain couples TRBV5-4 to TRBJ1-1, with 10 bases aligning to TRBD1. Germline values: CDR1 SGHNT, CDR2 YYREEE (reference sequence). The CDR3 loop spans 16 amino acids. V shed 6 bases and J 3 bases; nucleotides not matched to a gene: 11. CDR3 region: CASTTGTGVRDTEAFF. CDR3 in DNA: TGTGCCAGCACCACCGGGACAGGGGTAAGGGACACTGAAGCTTTCTTT. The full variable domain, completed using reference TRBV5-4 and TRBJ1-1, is ETGVTQSPTHLIKTRGQQVTLRCSSQSGHNTVSWYQQALGQGPQFIFQYYREEENGRGNFPPRFSGLQFPNYSSELNVNALELDDSALYLCASTTGTGVRDTEAFFGQGTRLTVV.

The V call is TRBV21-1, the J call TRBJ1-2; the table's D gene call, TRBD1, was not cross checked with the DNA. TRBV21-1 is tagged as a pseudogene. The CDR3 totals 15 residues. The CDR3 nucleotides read TGTGCCAGCAGCAAAGTGGGGACAGGAAGATATGGCTACACCTTC. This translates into CASSKVGTGRYGYTF.

CDR3 loop: CASSHTGGFNVGDYGYTF. The CDR3 region has the DNA TGCGCCAGCAGCCATACAGGGGGGTTTAATGTTGGTGACTATGGCTACACCTTC. J is TRBJ1-2 and V is TRBV4-1, with 8 bases fitting TRBD1. Germline-derived CDR1 and CDR2 are MGHRA and YSYEKL. The CDR3 extends over 18 amino acids. V lost 3 bases and J lost 3; bases outside the gene matches: 15.

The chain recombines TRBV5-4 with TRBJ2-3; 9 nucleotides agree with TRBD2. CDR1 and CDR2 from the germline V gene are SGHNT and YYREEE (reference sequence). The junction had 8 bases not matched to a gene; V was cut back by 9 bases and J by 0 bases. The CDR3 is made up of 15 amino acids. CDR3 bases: TGTGCCATCAAGCTAGCGGGAACTAGCACAGATACGCAGTATTTT. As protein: CAIKLAGTSTDTQYF.

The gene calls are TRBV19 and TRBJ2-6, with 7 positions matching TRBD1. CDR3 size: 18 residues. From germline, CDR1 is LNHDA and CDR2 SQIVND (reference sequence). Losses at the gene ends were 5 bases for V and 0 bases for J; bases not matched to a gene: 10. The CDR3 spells CASSPRGQPSSGANVLTF. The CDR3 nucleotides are TGTGCCAGTAGTCCCCGGGGACAGCCTAGCTCTGGGGCCAACGTCCTGACTTTC. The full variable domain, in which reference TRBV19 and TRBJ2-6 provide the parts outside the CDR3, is DGGITQSPKYLFRKEGQNVTLSCEQNLNHDAMYWYRQDPGQGLRLIYYSQIVNDFQKGDIAEGYSVSREKKESFPLTVTSAQKNPTAFYLCASSPRGQPSSGANVLTFGAGSRLTVL.

The CDR3 sequence is CAGQGLDEQYF. The CDR3 region has the DNA TGTGCCGGACAGGGGCTAGACGAGCAGTACTTC. This chain joins TRBV11-2 and TRBJ2-7, with 9 bases fitting TRBD1. The germline CDR1 and CDR2 sequences are SGHAT and FQNNGV. This CDR3 is 11 amino acids long. J gave up 5 bases and V 11 bases, and 4 bases lay outside the gene matches.

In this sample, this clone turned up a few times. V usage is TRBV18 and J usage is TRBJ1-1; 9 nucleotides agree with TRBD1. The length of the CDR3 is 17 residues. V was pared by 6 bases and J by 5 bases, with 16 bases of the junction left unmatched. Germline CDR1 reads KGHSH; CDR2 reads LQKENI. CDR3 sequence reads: CASSSWHGQGSRTEAFF. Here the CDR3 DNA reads TGTGCCAGCTCCTCTTGGCACGGACAGGGGTCGCGGACTGAAGCTTTCTTT.

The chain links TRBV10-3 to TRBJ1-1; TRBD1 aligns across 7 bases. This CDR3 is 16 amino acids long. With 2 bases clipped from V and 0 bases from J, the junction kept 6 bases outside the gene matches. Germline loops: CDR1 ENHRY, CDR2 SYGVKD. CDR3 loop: CAISEPADRVNTEAFF. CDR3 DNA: TGTGCCATCAGTGAGCCAGCCGACAGGGTGAACACTGAAGCTTTCTTT.

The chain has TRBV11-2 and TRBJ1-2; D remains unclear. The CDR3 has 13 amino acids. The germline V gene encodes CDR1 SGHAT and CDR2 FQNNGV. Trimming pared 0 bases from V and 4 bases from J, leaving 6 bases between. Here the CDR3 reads CASSLDGPYGYTF. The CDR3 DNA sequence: TGTGCCAGCAGCTTAGATGGGCCCTATGGCTACACCTTC.

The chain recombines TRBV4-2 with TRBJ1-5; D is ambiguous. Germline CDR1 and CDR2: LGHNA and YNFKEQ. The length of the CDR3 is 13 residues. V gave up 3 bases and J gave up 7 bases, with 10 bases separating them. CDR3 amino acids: CASSQGVRQPQHF. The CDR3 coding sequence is TGTGCCAGCAGCCAGGGCGTTCGGCAGCCCCAGCATTTT.

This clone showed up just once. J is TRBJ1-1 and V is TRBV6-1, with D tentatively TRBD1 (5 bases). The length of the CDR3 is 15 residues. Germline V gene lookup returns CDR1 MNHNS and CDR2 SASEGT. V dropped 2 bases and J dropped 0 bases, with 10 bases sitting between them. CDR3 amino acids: CASSEIGRVNTEAFF. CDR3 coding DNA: TGTGCCAGCAGTGAAATAGGCAGGGTGAACACTGAAGCTTTCTTT.

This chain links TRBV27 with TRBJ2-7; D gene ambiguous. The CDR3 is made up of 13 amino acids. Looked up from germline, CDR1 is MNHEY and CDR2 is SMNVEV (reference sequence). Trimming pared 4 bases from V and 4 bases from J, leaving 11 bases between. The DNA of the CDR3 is TGTGCCAGCAGTTCCAACTACCGGTACGAGCAGTACTTC. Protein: CASSSNYRYEQYF.